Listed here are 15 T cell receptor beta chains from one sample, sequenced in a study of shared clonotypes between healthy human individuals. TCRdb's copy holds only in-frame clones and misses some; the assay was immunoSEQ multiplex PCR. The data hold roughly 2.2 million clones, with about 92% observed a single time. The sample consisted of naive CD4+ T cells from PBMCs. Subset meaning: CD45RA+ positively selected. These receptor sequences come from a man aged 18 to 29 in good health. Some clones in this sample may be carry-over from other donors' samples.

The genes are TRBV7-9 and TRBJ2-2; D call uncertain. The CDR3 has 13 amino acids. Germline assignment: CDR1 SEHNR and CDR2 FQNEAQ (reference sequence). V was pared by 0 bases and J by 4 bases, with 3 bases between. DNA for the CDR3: TGTGCCAGCAGCTTAGCCACCACCGGGGAGCTGTTTTTT. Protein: CASSLATTGELFF. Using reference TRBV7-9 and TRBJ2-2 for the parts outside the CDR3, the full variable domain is DTGVSQNPRHKITKRGQNVTFRCDPISEHNRLYWYRQTLGQGPEFLTYFQNEAQLEKSRLLSDRFSAERPKGSFSTLEIQRTEQGDSAMYLCASSLATTGELFFGEGSRLTVL.

CDR3 coding DNA: TGTGCCAGCAGCTTAGATCGGGAGAGCCGGGCTTTCTTT. Translating gives CASSLDRESRAFF. The chain joins TRBV7-2 to TRBJ1-1; D uncertain. There are 13 residues in the CDR3. Germline V lookup: CDR1 SGHTA, CDR2 FQGNSA. With 1 base removed from V and 11 bases from J, the gap between germline ends came to 14 bases.

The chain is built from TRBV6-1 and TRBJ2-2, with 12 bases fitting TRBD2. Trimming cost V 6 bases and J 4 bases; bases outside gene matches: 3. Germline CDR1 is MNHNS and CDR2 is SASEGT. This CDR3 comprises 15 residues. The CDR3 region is CASRGLAGPTGELFF. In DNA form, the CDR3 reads TGTGCCAGCAGAGGACTAGCGGGACCCACCGGGGAGCTGTTTTTT.

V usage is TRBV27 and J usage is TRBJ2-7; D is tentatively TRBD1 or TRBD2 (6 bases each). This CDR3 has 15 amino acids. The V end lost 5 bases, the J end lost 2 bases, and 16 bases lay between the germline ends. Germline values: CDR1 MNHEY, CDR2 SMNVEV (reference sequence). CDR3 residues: CASSPPGAGTYEQYF. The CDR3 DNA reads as TGTGCCAGCAGTCCCCCGGGGGCCGGGACCTACGAGCAGTACTTC.

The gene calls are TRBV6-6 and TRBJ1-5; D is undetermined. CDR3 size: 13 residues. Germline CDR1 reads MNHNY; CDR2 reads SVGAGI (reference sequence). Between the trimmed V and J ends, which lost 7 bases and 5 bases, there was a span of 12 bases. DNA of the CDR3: TGTGCCAGCACCTACAGCGACGATCAGCCCCAGCATTTT. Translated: CASTYSDDQPQHF.

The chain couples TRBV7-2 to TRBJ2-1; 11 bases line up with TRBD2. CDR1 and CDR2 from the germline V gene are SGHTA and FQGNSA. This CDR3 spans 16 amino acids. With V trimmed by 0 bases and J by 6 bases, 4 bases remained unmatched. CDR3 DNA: TGTGCCAGCAGCTTAGCCCGACTAGCGGGGTCCAATGAGCAGTTCTTC. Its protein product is CASSLARLAGSNEQFF.

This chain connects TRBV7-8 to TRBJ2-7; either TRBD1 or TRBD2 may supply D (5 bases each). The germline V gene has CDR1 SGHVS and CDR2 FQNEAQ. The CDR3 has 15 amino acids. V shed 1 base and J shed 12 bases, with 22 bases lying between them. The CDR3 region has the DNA TGTGCCAGCAGCTTAGACCCGGGGACCGCCGGAATTCGGTACTTC. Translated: CASSLDPGTAGIRYF.

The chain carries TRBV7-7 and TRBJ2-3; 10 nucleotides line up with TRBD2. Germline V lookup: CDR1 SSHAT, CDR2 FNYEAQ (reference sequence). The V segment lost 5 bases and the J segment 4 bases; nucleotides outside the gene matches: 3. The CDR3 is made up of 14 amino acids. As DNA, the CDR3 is TGTGCCAGCAGCCAAAGCGGGGGGGCAGATACGCAGTATTTT. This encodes CASSQSGGADTQYF. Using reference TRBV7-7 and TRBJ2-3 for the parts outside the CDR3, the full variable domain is GAGVSQSPRYKVTKRGQDVTLRCDPISSHATLYWYQQALGQGPEFLTYFNYEAQPDKSGLPSDRFSAERPEGSISTLTIQRTEQRDSAMYRCASSQSGGADTQYFGPGTRLTVL.

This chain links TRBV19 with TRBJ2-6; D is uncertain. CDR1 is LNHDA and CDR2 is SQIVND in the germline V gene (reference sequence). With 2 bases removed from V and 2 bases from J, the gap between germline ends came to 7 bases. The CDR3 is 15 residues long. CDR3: CASSILDPGANVLTF. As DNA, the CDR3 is TGTGCCAGTAGTATACTGGATCCTGGGGCCAACGTCCTGACTTTC.

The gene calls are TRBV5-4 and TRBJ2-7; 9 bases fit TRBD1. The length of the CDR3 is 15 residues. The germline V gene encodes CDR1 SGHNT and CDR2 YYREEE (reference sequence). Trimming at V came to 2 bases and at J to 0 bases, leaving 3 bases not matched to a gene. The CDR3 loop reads CASSLTGGPSYEQYF. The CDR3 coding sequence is TGTGCCAGCAGCTTAACAGGGGGCCCCTCCTACGAGCAGTACTTC.

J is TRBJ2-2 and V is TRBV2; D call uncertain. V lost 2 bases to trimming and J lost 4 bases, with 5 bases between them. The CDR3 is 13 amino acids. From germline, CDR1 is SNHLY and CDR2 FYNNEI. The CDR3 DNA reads TGTGCCAGCAGTGAATCAGTCACCGGGGAGCTGTTTTTT. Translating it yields CASSESVTGELFF.

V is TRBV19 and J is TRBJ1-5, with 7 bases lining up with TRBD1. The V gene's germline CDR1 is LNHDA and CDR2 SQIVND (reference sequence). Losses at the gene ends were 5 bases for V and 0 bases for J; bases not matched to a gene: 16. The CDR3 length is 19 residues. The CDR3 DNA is TGTGCCAGTAGTTCAACCCGGGACAGAATCTATTATAGCAATCAGCCCCAGCATTTT. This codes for CASSSTRDRIYYSNQPQHF.

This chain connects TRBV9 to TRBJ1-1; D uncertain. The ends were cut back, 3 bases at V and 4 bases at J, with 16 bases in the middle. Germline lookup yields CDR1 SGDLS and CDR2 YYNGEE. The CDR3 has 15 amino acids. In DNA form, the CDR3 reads TGTGCCAGCAGCGGTCCGGGAGGAGGAGGCACTGAAGCTTTCTTT. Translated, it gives CASSGPGGGGTEAFF. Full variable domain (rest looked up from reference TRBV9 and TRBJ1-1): DSGVTQTPKHLITATGQRVTLRCSPRSGDLSVYWYQQSLDQGLQFLIQYYNGEERAKGNILERFSAQQFPDLHSELNLSSLELGDSALYFCASSGPGGGGTEAFFGQGTRLTVV.

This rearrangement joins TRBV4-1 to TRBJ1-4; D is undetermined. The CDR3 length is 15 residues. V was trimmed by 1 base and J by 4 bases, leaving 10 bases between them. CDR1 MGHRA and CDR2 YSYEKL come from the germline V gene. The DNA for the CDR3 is TGCGCCAGCAGCCAAGTGGGTCAGATTAATGAAAAACTGTTTTTT. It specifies CASSQVGQINEKLFF.

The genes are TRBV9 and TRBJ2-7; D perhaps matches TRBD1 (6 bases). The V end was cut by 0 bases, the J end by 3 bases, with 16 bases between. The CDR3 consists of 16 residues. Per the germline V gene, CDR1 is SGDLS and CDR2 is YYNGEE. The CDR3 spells CASSVGVGTQIYEQYF. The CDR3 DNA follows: TGTGCCAGCAGCGTAGGGGTCGGGACACAAATCTACGAGCAGTACTTC. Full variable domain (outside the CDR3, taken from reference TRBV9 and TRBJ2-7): DSGVTQTPKHLITATGQRVTLRCSPRSGDLSVYWYQQSLDQGLQFLIQYYNGEERAKGNILERFSAQQFPDLHSELNLSSLELGDSALYFCASSVGVGTQIYEQYFGPGTRLTVT.